A single TCR beta chain is shown here with its context. This sample is drawn from a study of CDR3 diversity in severe acne. The J segment lost 5 bases and the V segment lost 2 bases, leaving 11 bases of the junction unmatched. Germline CDR1 and CDR2: SGHVS and FQNEAQ. CDR3 size: 16 residues. One entry per CDR3 protein results from TCRdb running MiXCR on the PCR reads. This sample has about 93,000 distinct CDR3 sequences, with 48% found just once. The sequence was collected from a male donor in good health, serving as a control. V usage is TRBV7-8 and J usage is TRBJ2-5, with 7 positions matching TRBD2. Specimen: blood. The CDR3 bases are TGTGCCAGCAGCTTAAATTCTCCGGGAGCGGGGGAGACCCAGTACTTC. This encodes CASSLNSPGAGETQYF. The complete variable domain, with remaining parts taken from reference TRBV7-8 and TRBJ2-5, reads GAGVSQSPRYKVAKRGQDVALRCDPISGHVSLFWYQQALGQGPEFLTYFQNEAQLDKSGLPSDRFFAERPEGSVSTLKIQRTQQEDSAVYLCASSLNSPGAGETQYFGPGTRLLVL.